The rows below give T cell receptor beta chains drawn from one sample of a study of post-analysis software for immune sequencing data. TCRdb re-called the PCR reads with MiXCR, one entry per CDR3 protein. The table shows 350,000 to 450,000 distinct CDR3 sequences, with more than 30% occurring only once. Sequencing input: blood. Receptor source: a girl aged 2 to 10 with multiple sclerosis. Each CDR3 is given with its conserved first and last residue. The D gene is left open where the match is weak. Not every row has a clone size; where given, it reads once, few, many or a size class.

clone size: NA; J gene: TRBJ2-2; V gene: TRBV27; CDR3 length: 13; D gene: NA; CDR3 DNA: TGTGCCAGCAGTTCCCTAGCTGCCGGGGAGCTGTTTTTT; CDR3 protein: CASSSLAAGELFF
clone size: NA; J gene: TRBJ2-2; V gene: TRBV29-1; CDR3 length: 14; D gene: TRBD1; CDR3 DNA: TGCAGCGTAGCGGACAGGGGAAACACCGGGGAGCTGTTTTTT; CDR3 protein: CSVADRGNTGELFF
clone size: few; J gene: TRBJ1-2; V gene: TRBV20-1; CDR3 length: 14; D gene: TRBD1; CDR3 DNA: TGCAGTGCTATAGGACAGGGGGCGGCTATTGGCTACACCTTC; CDR3 protein: CSAIGQGAAIGYTF
clone size: few; J gene: TRBJ2-6; V gene: TRBV25-1; CDR3 length: 17; D gene: NA; CDR3 DNA: TGTGCCAGCAGTGAAGTTGCCCCTACGTTTGGGGCCAACGTCCTGACTTTC; CDR3 protein: CASSEVAPTFGANVLTF
clone size: many; J gene: TRBJ2-1; V gene: TRBV5-6; CDR3 length: 12; D gene: NA; CDR3 DNA: TGTGCCAGCAGTTTGTTAGACAATGAGCAGTTCTTC; CDR3 protein: CASSLLDNEQFF
clone size: NA; J gene: TRBJ2-1; V gene: TRBV18; CDR3 length: 17; D gene: TRBD2; CDR3 DNA: TGTGCCAGCTCACCGCCACTGGGACTAGCGGGATACAATGAGCAGTTCTTC; CDR3 protein: CASSPPLGLAGYNEQFF
clone size: NA; J gene: TRBJ2-7; V gene: TRBV9; CDR3 length: 14; D gene: NA; CDR3 DNA: TGTGCCAGCAGCGTAGGAGGGACCCAATACGAGCAGTACTTC; CDR3 protein: CASSVGGTQYEQYF
clone size: NA; J gene: TRBJ2-1; V gene: TRBV20-1; CDR3 length: 13; D gene: NA; CDR3 DNA: TGCAGTGCTAGTTTCCTCAACTACAATGAGCAGTTCTTC; CDR3 protein: CSASFLNYNEQFF
clone size: many; J gene: TRBJ2-1; V gene: TRBV6-6; CDR3 length: 15; D gene: NA; CDR3 DNA: TGTGCCAGCAGCACCAGAGGAGGGTCCTACAATGAGCAGTTCTTC; CDR3 protein: CASSTRGGSYNEQFF
clone size: NA; J gene: TRBJ2-7; V gene: TRBV29-1; CDR3 length: 16; D gene: NA; CDR3 DNA: TGCAGCGTTGAAAAGGTCACGGTTGTAGGGACCTACGAGCAGTACTTC; CDR3 protein: CSVEKVTVVGTYEQYF
clone size: NA; J gene: TRBJ2-7; V gene: TRBV7-2; CDR3 length: 14; D gene: NA; CDR3 DNA: TGTGCCAGCAGCCAAGGGCCTAGTCTACGCGAGCAGTACTTC; CDR3 protein: CASSQGPSLREQYF
clone size: NA; J gene: TRBJ2-3; V gene: TRBV4-2; CDR3 length: 15; D gene: NA; CDR3 DNA: TGTGCCAGCAGCCAGCCCGCACTCCTGGGGGATACGCAGTATTTT; CDR3 protein: CASSQPALLGDTQYF
clone size: few; J gene: TRBJ2-1; V gene: TRBV4-1; CDR3 length: 14; D gene: NA; CDR3 DNA: TGCGCCAGCAGCCAGCCCGGGACAAACAATGAGCAGTTCTTC; CDR3 protein: CASSQPGTNNEQFF
clone size: many; J gene: TRBJ2-7; V gene: TRBV29-1; CDR3 length: 13; D gene: NA; CDR3 DNA: TGCAGCGTTGAAGATCGGTTCTCCTACGAGCAGTACTTC; CDR3 protein: CSVEDRFSYEQYF
clone size: NA; J gene: TRBJ2-1; V gene: TRBV5-1; CDR3 length: 15; D gene: NA; CDR3 DNA: TGCGCCAGCAGCTTGCTAGCGAGGGATGGGAATGAGCAGTTCTTC; CDR3 protein: CASSLLARDGNEQFF
clone size: NA; J gene: TRBJ2-1; V gene: TRBV5-1; CDR3 length: 16; D gene: NA; CDR3 DNA: TGCGCCAGCAGCTCAAACCGGGACTCATACGACAATGAGCAGTTCTTC; CDR3 protein: CASSSNRDSYDNEQFF
clone size: once; J gene: TRBJ1-1; V gene: TRBV20-1; CDR3 length: 11; D gene: NA; CDR3 DNA: TGCAGTGCTAGTTCCAACACTGAAGCTTTCTTT; CDR3 protein: CSASSNTEAFF
clone size: NA; J gene: TRBJ1-5; V gene: TRBV20-1; CDR3 length: 15; D gene: NA; CDR3 DNA: TGCAGTGCAAGCGGGCCACCTCGGGGCAATCAGCCCCAGCATTTT; CDR3 protein: CSASGPPRGNQPQHF
clone size: few; J gene: TRBJ2-6; V gene: TRBV28; CDR3 length: 15; D gene: NA; CDR3 DNA: TGTGCCAGCAGTTTCCAGGGCGCTGGGGCCAACGTCCTGACTTTC; CDR3 protein: CASSFQGAGANVLTF
clone size: NA; J gene: TRBJ1-2; V gene: TRBV6-2/TRBV6-3; CDR3 length: 24; D gene: NA; CDR3 DNA: NA; CDR3 protein: CASSYGRTFSYEQYFGPGRYGYTF
clone size: few; J gene: TRBJ2-1; V gene: TRBV14; CDR3 length: 17; D gene: TRBD2; CDR3 DNA: TGTGCCAGCAGCCCCAGCCTACTAGCGGGAGGTGGCAATGAGCAGTTCTTC; CDR3 protein: CASSPSLLAGGGNEQFF
clone size: NA; J gene: TRBJ1-5; V gene: TRBV20-1; CDR3 length: 15; D gene: NA; CDR3 DNA: TGCAGTGCTAGAGATGAACAGGGTAGGGATCAGCCCCAGCATTTT; CDR3 protein: CSARDEQGRDQPQHF
clone size: few; J gene: TRBJ1-5; V gene: TRBV18; CDR3 length: 16; D gene: TRBD1; CDR3 DNA: TGTGCCAGCTCACCACAGGACAGGGGGCTCAATCAGCCCCAGCATTTT; CDR3 protein: CASSPQDRGLNQPQHF
clone size: few; J gene: TRBJ2-7; V gene: TRBV2; CDR3 length: 14; D gene: NA; CDR3 DNA: TGTGCCAGCATGGGGGGGGCCAATATCTACGAGCAGTACTTC; CDR3 protein: CASMGGANIYEQYF
clone size: NA; J gene: TRBJ1-4; V gene: TRBV13; CDR3 length: 15; D gene: TRBD1; CDR3 DNA: TGTGCCAGCAGCACGAGACAGGGCCCGATGGGAAAACTGTTTTTT; CDR3 protein: CASSTRQGPMGKLFF
clone size: NA; J gene: TRBJ1-4; V gene: TRBV11-2; CDR3 length: 12; D gene: NA; CDR3 DNA: TGTGCCAGCAGGTGGGACGGTGAAAAACTGTTTTTT; CDR3 protein: CASRWDGEKLFF
clone size: NA; J gene: TRBJ2-3; V gene: TRBV5-1; CDR3 length: 14; D gene: NA; CDR3 DNA: TGCGCCAGCAGCTTGTTCTGGTCCACAGATACGCAGTATTTT; CDR3 protein: CASSLFWSTDTQYF
clone size: NA; J gene: TRBJ2-1; V gene: TRBV29-1; CDR3 length: 12; D gene: TRBD1; CDR3 DNA: TGCAGCCTGGGACAGGGGAGAGGTGAGCAGTTCTTC; CDR3 protein: CSLGQGRGEQFF
clone size: NA; J gene: TRBJ2-5; V gene: TRBV28; CDR3 length: 15; D gene: NA; CDR3 DNA: TGTGCCAGCAGTTCCCCGGCCGGGGCCGGGGAGACCCAGTACTTC; CDR3 protein: CASSSPAGAGETQYF
clone size: NA; J gene: TRBJ2-7; V gene: TRBV7-9; CDR3 length: 16; D gene: TRBD2; CDR3 DNA: TGTGCCAGCAGCGACACCGGACTAGCGGGTCCCTACGAGCAGTACTTC; CDR3 protein: CASSDTGLAGPYEQYF
clone size: NA; J gene: TRBJ1-6; V gene: TRBV10-3; CDR3 length: 21; D gene: TRBD1; CDR3 DNA: TGTGCCATCAGTATGACCCCCCCGGGACAGGGGGCTTTGGCAGTGAATTCACCCCTCCACTTT; CDR3 protein: CAISMTPPGQGALAVNSPLHF
clone size: NA; J gene: TRBJ2-7; V gene: TRBV28; CDR3 length: 15; D gene: NA; CDR3 DNA: TGTGCCAGCAGGGGGTTGGGGGAAAGGACCTACGAGCAGTACTTC; CDR3 protein: CASRGLGERTYEQYF
clone size: NA; J gene: TRBJ1-1; V gene: TRBV5-1; CDR3 length: 15; D gene: NA; CDR3 DNA: TGCGCCAGCAGCTTGTCAGCCGGCGATCACACTGAAGCTTTCTTT; CDR3 protein: CASSLSAGDHTEAFF
clone size: NA; J gene: TRBJ2-5; V gene: TRBV28; CDR3 length: 15; D gene: NA; CDR3 DNA: TGTGCCAGCAGCCCCTTTCGGGCATTAAGAGAGACCCAGTACTTC; CDR3 protein: CASSPFRALRETQYF
clone size: NA; J gene: TRBJ2-5; V gene: TRBV5-5; CDR3 length: 16; D gene: TRBD1; CDR3 DNA: TGTGCCAGCAGCTTTGGTGCGAGACAGGGCCGAGAGACCCAGTACTTC; CDR3 protein: CASSFGARQGRETQYF
clone size: NA; J gene: TRBJ2-3; V gene: TRBV29-1; CDR3 length: 16; D gene: TRBD2; CDR3 DNA: TGCAGCGTTGAGTTAGCCACGACTAGCGCCACAGATACGCAGTATTTT; CDR3 protein: CSVELATTSATDTQYF
clone size: NA; J gene: TRBJ2-7; V gene: TRBV11-2; CDR3 length: 15; D gene: NA; CDR3 DNA: TGTGCCAGCAGCTTAGAGGTCAGCCCTTTCTACGAGCAGTACTTC; CDR3 protein: CASSLEVSPFYEQYF
clone size: NA; J gene: TRBJ1-6; V gene: TRBV3-1; CDR3 length: 14; D gene: NA; CDR3 DNA: TGTGCCAGCAGCCCACAGATCCTCAATTCACCCCTCCACTTT; CDR3 protein: CASSPQILNSPLHF
clone size: few; J gene: TRBJ2-3; V gene: TRBV7-2; CDR3 length: 14; D gene: NA; CDR3 DNA: TGTGCCAGCAGCTTAGTCGGACGCACAGATACGCAGTATTTT; CDR3 protein: CASSLVGRTDTQYF
clone size: NA; J gene: TRBJ2-1; V gene: TRBV28; CDR3 length: 16; D gene: TRBD1; CDR3 DNA: TGTGCCAGCAGTTCCCCGGGACAGGGCAGGGGGAATGAGCAGTTCTTC; CDR3 protein: CASSSPGQGRGNEQFF
clone size: NA; J gene: TRBJ2-1; V gene: TRBV9; CDR3 length: 18; D gene: TRBD2; CDR3 DNA: TGTGCCAGCAGCGTAGGCGGACTAGCGGGGGGGCTATTGGGTGAGCAGTTCTTC; CDR3 protein: CASSVGGLAGGLLGEQFF
clone size: NA; J gene: TRBJ1-1; V gene: TRBV28; CDR3 length: 15; D gene: NA; CDR3 DNA: TGTGCCAGCAGTCCCGAACAGTTTATGAACACTGAAGCTTTCTTT; CDR3 protein: CASSPEQFMNTEAFF
clone size: NA; J gene: TRBJ1-1; V gene: TRBV7-2; CDR3 length: 14; D gene: NA; CDR3 DNA: TGTGCCAGCAGCTTAAAGGGGGGGAACACTGAAGCTTTCTTT; CDR3 protein: CASSLKGGNTEAFF
clone size: once; J gene: TRBJ2-5; V gene: TRBV7-9; CDR3 length: 14; D gene: NA; CDR3 DNA: TGTGCCAGCAGCAGCCAGAAATCCCAAGAGACCCAGTACTTC; CDR3 protein: CASSSQKSQETQYF
clone size: NA; J gene: TRBJ1-2; V gene: TRBV20-1; CDR3 length: 16; D gene: TRBD1; CDR3 DNA: TGCAGTGCCACGAGACAACCCGGGACAGCCTTTTATGGCTACACCTTC; CDR3 protein: CSATRQPGTAFYGYTF
clone size: NA; J gene: TRBJ2-7; V gene: TRBV29-1; CDR3 length: 15; D gene: NA; CDR3 DNA: TGCAGCGTTGAAGATCGGGAAGGGAGCTCCTACGAGCAGTACTTC; CDR3 protein: CSVEDREGSSYEQYF